Presented here are 27 T cell receptor beta chains from one specimen sequenced in a study of patients and donors after allogeneic stem cell transplantation. In TCRdb, the RT-PCR reads were re-called with MiXCR into one record per CDR3 protein. Among about 230,000 distinct CDR3 sequences listed, 13% to 15% were seen once. The source material was blood, either unsorted or a sorted T cell fraction (not recorded which). These receptors were taken from a human donor who was either an allogeneic HSCT recipient or a stem cell or donor lymphocyte infusion donor (not recorded which). It is not recorded whose cells these are; they may come from a transplant donor.

This clonotype was found many times. The rearrangement links TRBV7-3 to TRBJ2-3; D remains ambiguous. Germline V lookup: CDR1 SGHTA, CDR2 FQGTGA. Between the trimmed V and J ends, which lost 1 base and 5 bases, there was a span of 7 bases. This CDR3 spans 13 amino acids. CDR3 nucleotide sequence: TGTGCCAGCAGCTTAATGGTTCAAGATACGCAGTATTTT. Its protein is CASSLMVQDTQYF.

This clonotype showed up just a few times. The chain has TRBV6-1 and TRBJ2-3, with 8 bases fitting TRBD2. CDR1 MNHNS and CDR2 SASEGT come from the germline V gene. Trimming removed 7 bases from V and 3 bases from J; junction bases left unmatched: 3. This CDR3 region has 13 residues. CDR3 nucleotide sequence: TGTGCCAGCACGCCTAGCGGGACAGATACGCAGTATTTT. Protein sequence: CASTPSGTDTQYF.

This clonotype was counted a few times. The chain carries TRBV7-8 and TRBJ1-3, with D perhaps matching TRBD1 (6 bases). The ends were cut back, 3 bases at V and 3 bases at J, with 12 bases in the middle. This CDR3 region has 15 residues. CDR1 is SGHVS and CDR2 is FQNEAQ in the germline V gene. The CDR3 loop is CASSFGGLGGNTIYF. The CDR3 bases are TGTGCCAGCAGCTTCGGGGGGCTGGGTGGAAACACCATATATTTT.

This clonotype was detected a few times. The gene calls are TRBV15 and TRBJ1-3; a possible D gene is TRBD1 (6 bases). The CDR3 is 14 residues long. The V gene's germline CDR1 is LNHNV and CDR2 YYDKDF (reference sequence). V was cut by 5 bases and J by 5 bases, with 13 bases left in between. The CDR3 protein is CATSGGQLRNTIYF. In nucleotides, the CDR3 is TGTGCCACCAGCGGAGGACAGCTGAGAAACACCATATATTTT.

The chain carries TRBV4-3 and TRBJ2-5; 7 nucleotides agree with TRBD1. Germline V lookup: CDR1 LGHNA, CDR2 YSLEER. Trimming at V came to 0 bases and at J to 4 bases, leaving 2 bases not matched to a gene. CDR3 length: 14 residues. CDR3 region: CASSQDNRGETQYF. The CDR3 nucleotides read TGCGCCAGCAGCCAAGATAACAGGGGAGAGACCCAGTACTTC.

This clonotype came up a few times. The chain combines TRBV6-5 with TRBJ1-1; D remains unclear. CDR1 and CDR2 from the germline V gene are MNHEY and SVGAGI. Trimming pared 2 bases from V and 4 bases from J, leaving 11 bases between. The CDR3 has 14 residues. The CDR3 nucleotides are TGTGCCAGCAGTTACGAGGCTTTGGGCACTGAAGCTTTCTTT. Its protein is CASSYEALGTEAFF.

V usage is TRBV6-5 and J usage is TRBJ1-2, with a possible D match to TRBD1 (6 bases). Trimming took off 5 bases at V and 8 bases at J, with 9 bases between the two ends. From germline, CDR1 is MNHEY and CDR2 SVGAGI. This CDR3 comprises 11 residues. The DNA for the CDR3 is TGTGCCAGCAGTAACAGGGACGGCTACACCTTC. It is translated as CASSNRDGYTF.

This clonotype was counted once. V gene TRBV5-6 combines with J gene TRBJ2-7; D may be TRBD1 (6 bases). Trimming removed 9 bases at V and 3 bases at J, with 13 bases between. The CDR3 extends over 12 amino acids. CDR1 is SGHDT and CDR2 is YYEEEE in the germline V gene. The CDR3 loop reads CANRVPNYEQYF. DNA of the CDR3: TGTGCCAACAGGGTACCTAACTACGAGCAGTACTTC.

This chain links TRBV19 with TRBJ1-1; D is possibly TRBD1 (5 bases). Per germline, CDR1 LNHDA and CDR2 SQIVND (reference sequence). The CDR3 covers 14 residues. The ends were cut back, 4 bases at V and 1 base at J, with 10 bases in the middle. Written as DNA, the CDR3 is TGTGCCAGTAGTACGCGACAGACGAACACTGAAGCTTTCTTT. Translation gives CASSTRQTNTEAFF.

This clonotype has a count of ten or more. The chain has TRBV2 and TRBJ2-1; D is possibly TRBD2 (6 bases). V shed 3 bases and J shed 3 bases, with 15 bases lying between them. Germline CDR1 SNHLY, CDR2 FYNNEI. This CDR3 comprises 16 residues. DNA for the CDR3: TGTGCCAGCAGTGAGACTAGGGGTTCAGGCTACAATGAGCAGTTCTTC. It codes for CASSETRGSGYNEQFF.

V and J are TRBV27 and TRBJ2-7; TRBD2 agrees at 12 bases. The CDR3 totals 15 residues. J was trimmed by 2 bases and V by 5 bases; bases with no gene match: 4. From germline, CDR1 is MNHEY and CDR2 SMNVEV (reference sequence). CDR3 region: CASSTSSGRAYEQYF. CDR3 sequence (DNA): TGTGCCAGCAGTACTTCTAGCGGGAGGGCCTACGAGCAGTACTTC.

Many counts were recorded for this clonotype. The genes are TRBV7-9 and TRBJ1-4; D is perhaps TRBD1 (5 bases). CDR3 length: 15 amino acids. Germline CDR1 reads SEHNR; CDR2 reads FQNEAQ (reference sequence). V lost 7 bases and J lost 7, with 19 bases in between. The CDR3 DNA reads TGTGCCAGCACGTCCGACAGTTTTAGGACTGAAAAACTGTTTTTT. It yields the protein CASTSDSFRTEKLFF.

This chain links TRBV6-5 with TRBJ1-3, with D possibly matching TRBD1 (5 bases). Germline CDR1 and CDR2: MNHEY and SVGAGI. The CDR3 loop spans 15 amino acids. Trimming cost V 2 bases and J 2 bases, with 10 bases left between them. CDR3 amino acids: CASSYAGTAGNTIYF. CDR3 in DNA: TGTGCCAGCAGTTACGCGGGGACGGCTGGAAACACCATATATTTT.

This clonotype appeared a few times. The genes are TRBV3-1 and TRBJ2-7, with D unresolved. V lost 8 bases to trimming and J lost 3 bases, with 8 bases between them. The germline V gene has CDR1 LGHDT and CDR2 YNNKEL (reference sequence). This CDR3 comprises 11 residues. The chain's CDR3 is CASGSLYEQYF. Here the CDR3 DNA reads TGTGCCAGCGGTAGCCTCTACGAGCAGTACTTC.

The chain recombines TRBV18 with TRBJ1-2; D might be TRBD1 (6 bases). CDR1 is KGHSH and CDR2 is LQKENI in the germline V gene. V was trimmed by 3 bases and J by 7 bases, leaving 15 bases between them. This CDR3 has 14 residues. The CDR3 DNA reads TGTGCCAGCTCACCCGACTGGGGGCGCGGTGGCTACACCTTC. Translation: CASSPDWGRGGYTF.

This clonotype was seen at least ten times. CDR3 sequence: CSVDQGANQPQHF. CDR3 DNA: TGCAGCGTTGACCAGGGGGCTAATCAGCCCCAGCATTTT. The chain recombines TRBV29-1 with TRBJ1-5; 8 bases agree with TRBD1. This CDR3 spans 13 amino acids. The V gene's germline CDR1 is SQVTM and CDR2 ANQGSEA. Trimming took 3 bases from V and 4 from J; bases not matched to a gene: 2.

This clonotype showed up just a few times. The chain is built from TRBV12-3 or TRBV12-4 and TRBJ1-1; D ambiguous. V was clipped by 4 bases and J by 1 base, with 10 bases between them. The CDR3 has 14 residues. The DNA for the CDR3 is TGTGCCAGCAGTTCCTCACAGACGAACACTGAAGCTTTCTTT. This sequence encodes CASSSSQTNTEAFF.

This clonotype occurred a few times. J is TRBJ2-3 and V is TRBV19; maybe TRBD2 (7 bases). Germline assignment: CDR1 LNHDA and CDR2 SQIVND (reference sequence). CDR3 length: 14 residues. Trimming removed 5 bases at V and 9 bases at J, with 18 bases between. The DNA of the CDR3 is TGTGCCAGTAGTGATGGCCGGGGGGCCCGAACGCAGTATTTT. Translating it yields CASSDGRGARTQYF.

Only a few counts were recorded for this clonotype. The chain is built from TRBV6-1 and TRBJ2-5; TRBD2 aligns across 15 bases. Germline V gene lookup returns CDR1 MNHNS and CDR2 SASEGT. This CDR3 comprises 18 residues. Losses at the gene ends were 4 bases for V and 7 bases for J; bases not matched to a gene: 13. Here the CDR3 DNA reads TGTGCCAGCAGTGCTACCGGGACTAGCGGGGGGCCCCGCTTGACCCAGTACTTC. Its protein product is CASSATGTSGGPRLTQYF.

This chain connects TRBV9 to TRBJ2-3; D may be TRBD1 (6 bases). CDR1 and CDR2 (germline): SGDLS, YYNGEE. Trimming pared 1 base from V and 2 bases from J, leaving 11 bases between. The length of the CDR3 is 15 residues. CDR3 residues: CASSVKGGHTDTQYF. DNA of the CDR3: TGTGCCAGCAGCGTAAAAGGGGGACACACAGATACGCAGTATTTT. The full variable domain, its missing parts supplied by reference TRBV9 and TRBJ2-3, is DSGVTQTPKHLITATGQRVTLRCSPRSGDLSVYWYQQSLDQGLQFLIQYYNGEERAKGNILERFSAQQFPDLHSELNLSSLELGDSALYFCASSVKGGHTDTQYFGPGTRLTVL.

This clonotype appeared a few times. V usage is TRBV20-1 and J usage is TRBJ1-5, with 7 nucleotides matching TRBD1. Germline loops: CDR1 DFQATT, CDR2 SNEGSKA (reference sequence). V was clipped by 0 bases and J by 6 bases; unmatched bases: 11. The CDR3 extends over 16 amino acids. CDR3 region: CSAREAGPAGGQPQHF. CDR3 coding DNA: TGCAGTGCTAGAGAAGCTGGTCCGGCAGGGGGTCAGCCCCAGCATTTT.

This clonotype has a handful of counts. CDR3 bases: TGCGCCAGCAGCCAAGATACGGGGCCGGGCTCCTACGAGCAGTACTTC. Amino acids: CASSQDTGPGSYEQYF. The V gene is TRBV4-3, the J gene TRBJ2-7; D tentatively fits TRBD1 or TRBD2 (5 bases each). CDR3 length: 16 residues. From germline, CDR1 is LGHNA and CDR2 YSLEER. V was pared by 0 bases and J by 0 bases, with 12 bases between.

To note about this clonotype: Relative to the germline gene, one junction end is altered; a read error may explain this. The CDR3: CASSRWMQETQYF. The CDR3 region has the DNA TGTGCTAGCAGCCGCTGGATGCAAGAGACCCAGTACTTC. V and J are TRBV7-7 and TRBJ2-5; D uncertain. The V gene's germline CDR1 is SSHAT and CDR2 FNYEAQ (reference sequence). The CDR3 sequence is 13 residues long.

This clonotype has just a few counts. The J gene is TRBJ2-4, the V gene TRBV5-5; the D gene is possibly TRBD2 (5 bases). In germline, CDR1 is SGHKS, CDR2 YYEKEE (reference sequence). Trimming shortened V by 3 bases and J by 3 bases, and 10 bases separated the two germline ends. This CDR3 comprises 14 residues. The CDR3 protein is CASSSSGGKNIQYF. CDR3 sequence (DNA): TGTGCCAGCAGCTCTTCAGGAGGCAAAAACATTCAGTACTTC.

This clonotype turned up a few times. The CDR3 reads CASSPLLARGEQYF. The CDR3 DNA reads as TGTGCCAGCAGCCCCTTACTAGCTCGGGGCGAGCAGTACTTC. The V and J genes are TRBV3-1 and TRBJ2-7, with TRBD2 as a possible D gene (6 bases). The V end was cut by 4 bases, the J end by 6 bases, with 16 bases between. The CDR3 has 14 amino acids. Germline lookup yields CDR1 LGHDT and CDR2 YNNKEL (reference sequence).

At least ten counts were recorded for this clonotype. The rearrangement joins TRBV25-1 to TRBJ2-1, with D perhaps TRBD2 (5 bases). The CDR3 sequence is 13 residues long. Germline V gene lookup returns CDR1 MGHDK and CDR2 SYGVNS. V was pared by 6 bases and J by 6 bases, with 12 bases between. The CDR3 DNA follows: TGTGCCAGCAGACGGGCTAGCTCCAATGAGCAGTTCTTC. The encoded protein is CASRRASSNEQFF.

This rearrangement joins TRBV28 to TRBJ2-5, with 10 bases matching TRBD2. Germline CDR1 and CDR2: MDHEN and SYDVKM. V gave up 6 bases and J gave up 5 bases; unmatched junction bases: 9. The CDR3 contains 15 residues. The CDR3, as DNA: TGTGCCAGCAGCCTCCCCAGCGGGGGGGCGGAGACCCAGTACTTC. Its protein is CASSLPSGGAETQYF.